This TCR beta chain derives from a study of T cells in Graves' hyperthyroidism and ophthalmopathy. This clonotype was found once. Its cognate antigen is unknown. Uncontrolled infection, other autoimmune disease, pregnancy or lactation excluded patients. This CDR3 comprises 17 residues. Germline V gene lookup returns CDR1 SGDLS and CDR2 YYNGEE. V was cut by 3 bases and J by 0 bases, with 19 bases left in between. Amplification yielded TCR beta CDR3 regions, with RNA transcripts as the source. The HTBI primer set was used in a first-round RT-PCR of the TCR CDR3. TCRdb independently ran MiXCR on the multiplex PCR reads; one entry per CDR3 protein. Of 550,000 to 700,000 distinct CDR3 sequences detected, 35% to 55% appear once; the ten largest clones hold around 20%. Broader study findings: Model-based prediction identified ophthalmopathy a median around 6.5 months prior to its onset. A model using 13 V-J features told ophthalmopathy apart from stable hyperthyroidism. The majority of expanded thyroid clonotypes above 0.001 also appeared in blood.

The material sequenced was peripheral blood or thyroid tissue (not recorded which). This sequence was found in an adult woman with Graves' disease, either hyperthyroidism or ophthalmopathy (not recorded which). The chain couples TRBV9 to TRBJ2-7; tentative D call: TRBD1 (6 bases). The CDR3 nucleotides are TGTGCCAGCAGCGCATCGCTGACAGGTTCCCTCTCCTACGAGCAGTACTTC. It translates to CASSASLTGSLSYEQYF.